This record covers a single T cell receptor beta chain. The sample comes from a study of T cells expressing NK-cell markers. TCRdb re-analyzed the 5' RACE reads; it lists each CDR3 protein once, without DNA. The table for this sample gives roughly 350,000 distinct CDR3 sequences. The CDR3 spans 16 residues. Germline V lookup: CDR1 SGHTA, CDR2 FQGNSA. Sequenced material: blood T cells: a sorted CD56 or NKG2C T cell subset, CD4+ or CD8+ T cells, or bulk PBMC T cells (not recorded which). This rearrangement joins TRBV7-2 to TRBJ2-7. The TCR originated in a man aged 18-75 years in good health. CDR3 sequence reads: CASSLTGSVGSYEQYF.